This is a list of T cell receptor beta chains from one sample in a study of Ad26.COV2.S vaccination and SARS-CoV-2 variants. Assay: immunoSEQ multiplex PCR; the TCRdb copy retains only in-frame clones and omits some. This sample carries about 320,000 clones, around four fifths of them seen once, and the ten largest clones take roughly 2%. The input for sequencing was peripheral blood, taken in a trial of Ad26.COV2.S vaccine versus placebo. Source of these receptors: a person aged 18-60 years who received the Ad26.COV2.S COVID-19 vaccine or a placebo. CDR3s include the opening cysteine and the closing phenylalanine or tryptophan. The D gene is left open where the match is weak.

J gene: TRBJ2-1
V gene: TRBV5-1
D gene: NA
CDR3 length: 15
CDR3 protein: CASSLGWLDGGEQFF

J gene: TRBJ2-7
V gene: TRBV18
D gene: TRBD1
CDR3 length: 16
CDR3 protein: CASSLRGTAVPYEQYF

J gene: TRBJ1-5
V gene: TRBV7-9
D gene: NA
CDR3 length: 13
CDR3 protein: CASSLEGRSPQHF

J gene: TRBJ1-2
V gene: TRBV29-1
D gene: TRBD1
CDR3 length: 12
CDR3 protein: CSVSTGRDGYTF

J gene: TRBJ1-2
V gene: TRBV6-5
D gene: NA
CDR3 length: 14
CDR3 protein: CASRPGSNVGGYTF

J gene: TRBJ1-6
V gene: TRBV27
D gene: NA
CDR3 length: 18
CDR3 protein: CASSSLGTQSSYNSPLHF

J gene: TRBJ1-5
V gene: TRBV28
D gene: NA
CDR3 length: 14
CDR3 protein: CASSFPGTHQPQHF

J gene: TRBJ1-1
V gene: TRBV7-9
D gene: TRBD1
CDR3 length: 14
CDR3 protein: CASSRGQDLTEAFF

J gene: TRBJ2-5
V gene: TRBV6-5
D gene: NA
CDR3 length: 14
CDR3 protein: CASTPWGGDETQYF

J gene: TRBJ2-7
V gene: TRBV7-9
D gene: NA
CDR3 length: 12
CDR3 protein: CASSPRGDEQYF